This T cell receptor (beta chain) was profiled in a study of shared clonotypes between healthy human individuals (dated by TCRdb to 2019 to 2021). About the study as a whole: Three men and two women, aged 18 to 49 years, made up the cohort. For each donor, three plates each were used for CD4 naive and CD4 memory, two plates were used for CD8 naive, and one plate was used for CD8 memory. To estimate repertoire size and how much clonotypes are shared between individuals, the study performed deep sequencing of blood TCR repertoires from roughly five healthy adults. To increase sequencing depth and limit assay-specific biases, TCR repertoire library preparation and sequencing were carried out by different laboratories using diverse techniques. Leukapheresis yielded between about 0.94 and 9.5 billion PBMCs per donor.

Points the paper makes about the study in general: Even with the large sequencing depth, rarefaction of the sorted-subset datasets indicated that sequencing was incomplete. Naive subsets generally had larger estimated clonotype richness than memory subsets. Sampling was restricted to blood, and TCR repertoires in tissue are likely to differ from TCR repertoires in blood. Compared with non-shared clonotypes, the clonotypes found in all four sorted-subset donors had higher generation probabilities. Approximately 5% of naive CD4, 3.5% of naive CD8, about 2.5% of memory CD4, and about 0.4% of memory CD8 clonotypes were shared across several donors. The small number of donors limited the genetic and exposure-history diversity represented. Pairwise subsampling led to the expectation that sequencing depth would affect the degree of clonotype sharing among donors.

Including cysteine and phenylalanine, the CDR3 has 15 amino acids. Only CDR3 DNA is held: 45 bases, read in frame from base 1. V and J lose 2 bases and 0 bases, and a span of 7 bases separates them. The germline V gene (reference sequence) provides CDR1 LNHNV and CDR2 YYDKDF. This clone was observed once. The specificity of this receptor is unknown. Per-nucleotide qualities are absent, and no much larger clonotype sits a single base away. TCR CDR3 regions were amplified from genomic DNA by multiplex PCR using the deep immunoSEQ assay. Extracted genomic DNA from each cell subset was spread evenly across all wells of several immunoSEQ 96-well plates, with each plate serving as a replicate. Each replicate PCR for sorted subsets received approximately 200 ng genomic DNA, equal to 28,000 or so T cell genomes. Purified libraries were measured with a Qubit 3.0 fluorometer, size-checked on a Bioanalyzer 2100, and measured again with the KAPA Library Quantification kit. Each immunoSEQ 96-well plate was sequenced on its own single-read 150-cycle Illumina NextSeq 550 flow cell. The published analysis was carried out like this. Because only junctional sequences without quality scores were contained in the immunoSEQ output, filtering matching that applied to full-length reads could not be performed. To assign V/J genes and CDR3, sequences were annotated against IMGT germline references using PyIR, a Python wrapper for IgBLAST v1.9. Reads were filtered out if the reads had weak V/J assignments (E-value above 1e-6), no CDR3, stop codons, out-of-frame junctions, or ambiguous translated residues. A V3J clonotype was defined by an identical inferred V gene, J gene, and CDR3 amino acid sequence. To compute the percentage overlap between repertoires, the number of shared unique clonotypes was divided by the size of the smaller repertoire. Richness of each repertoire was evaluated using RTK rarefaction, the Chao1 estimator, and Recon v2.1 estimates of unobserved clonotypes. For all TCRbeta clonotypes obtained by the gDNA method from a few donors, generation probabilities were computed with OLGA. Not all clones reach the TCRdb copy of this immuneACCESS table, which keeps in-frame sequences only. Checked studies attribute under half of the gap to unresolved V genes and leave the rest unexplained. V and J calls and clone size are those listed in that table; D and trimming were worked out from the DNA. The sample table lists over a million clones, 75% of them with a count of one. About 1.5% of the sample goes to the ten largest clones.

Donors were healthy HIV-negative adults with no recently reported acute infections or vaccinations. Every donor was a Caucasian adult residing in Nashville, Tennessee, USA. CD4+ T cells were enriched through magnetic negative selection, after which naive cells were positively selected on CD45RA and the remaining negative fraction served as the memory subset. After blood collection by leukapheresis, PBMCs were isolated using Ficoll-Histopaque density gradient centrifugation and then cryopreserved in the vapor phase of liquid nitrogen. Purity and quantity of every magnetically sorted T cell population were checked by analytical flow cytometry. Genomic DNA was isolated from each sorted fraction and quantified by UV absorbance on a Nanodrop 2000c.

This receptor was taken from a man between 18 and 35 years old in good health. Sequenced sample: memory CD4+ T cells sorted from blood. The label giving this sample's cell subset or site can be read as: CD45RA-negative fraction. Rearrangement joined TRBV15 to TRBJ1-4, with the D segment identity uncertain. The CDR3 protein sequence reads: CATSRLGTTNEKLFF. The DNA reads as follows: TGTGCCACCAGCAGACTAGGAACAACTAATGAAAAACTGTTTTTT.